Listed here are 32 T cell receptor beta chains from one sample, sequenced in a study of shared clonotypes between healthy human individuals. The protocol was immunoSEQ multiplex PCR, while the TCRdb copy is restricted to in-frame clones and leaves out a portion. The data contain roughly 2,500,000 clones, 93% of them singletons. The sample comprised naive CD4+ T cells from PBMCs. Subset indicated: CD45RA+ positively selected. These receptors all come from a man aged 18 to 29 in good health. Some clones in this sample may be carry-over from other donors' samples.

CDR3 loop: CASKTGTGPYEQYF. DNA for the CDR3: TGTGCCAGCAAAACCGGGACAGGCCCCTACGAGCAGTACTTC. The rearrangement uses TRBV6-5 and TRBJ2-7; 8 nucleotides align to TRBD1. CDR1 and CDR2 (germline): MNHEY, SVGAGI. J gave up 2 bases and V 7 bases, and 7 bases lay outside the gene matches. This CDR3 region has 14 residues.

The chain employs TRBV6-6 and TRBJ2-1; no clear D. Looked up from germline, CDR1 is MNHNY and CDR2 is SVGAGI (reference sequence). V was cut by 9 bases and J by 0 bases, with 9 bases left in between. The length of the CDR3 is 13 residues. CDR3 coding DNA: TGTGCCAGTAAAAGCGCCTCCTACAATGAGCAGTTCTTC. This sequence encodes CASKSASYNEQFF.

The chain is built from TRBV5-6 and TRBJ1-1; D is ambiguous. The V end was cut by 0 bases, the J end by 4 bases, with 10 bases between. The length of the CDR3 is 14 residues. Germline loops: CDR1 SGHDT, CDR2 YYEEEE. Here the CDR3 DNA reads TGTGCCAGCAGCTTGGTTGAGGGTGGCACTGAAGCTTTCTTT. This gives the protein CASSLVEGGTEAFF.

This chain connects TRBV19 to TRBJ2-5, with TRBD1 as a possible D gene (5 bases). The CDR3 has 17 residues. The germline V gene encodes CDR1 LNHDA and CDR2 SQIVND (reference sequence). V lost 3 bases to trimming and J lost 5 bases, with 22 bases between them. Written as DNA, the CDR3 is TGTGCCAGTAGTATGGGCCCTTATGGGCTCAGGGTGGAGACCCAGTACTTC. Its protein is CASSMGPYGLRVETQYF.

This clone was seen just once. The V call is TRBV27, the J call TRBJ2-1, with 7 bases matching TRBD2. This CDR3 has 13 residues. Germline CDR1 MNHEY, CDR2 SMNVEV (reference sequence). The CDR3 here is CATTGGSYNEQFF. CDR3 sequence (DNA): TGTGCTACAACCGGGGGGTCTTACAATGAGCAGTTCTTC.

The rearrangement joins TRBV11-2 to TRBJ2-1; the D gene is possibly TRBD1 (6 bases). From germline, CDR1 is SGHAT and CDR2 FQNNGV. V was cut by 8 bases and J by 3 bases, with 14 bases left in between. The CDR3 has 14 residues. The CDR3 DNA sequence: TGTGCCAGCGGTAGACAGGTTATCTACAATGAGCAGTTCTTC. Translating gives CASGRQVIYNEQFF. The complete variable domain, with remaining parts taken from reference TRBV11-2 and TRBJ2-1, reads EAGVAQSPRYKIIEKRQSVAFWCNPISGHATLYWYQQILGQGPKLLIQFQNNGVVDDSQLPKDRFSAERLKGVDSTLKIQPAKLEDSAVYLCASGRQVIYNEQFFGPGTRLTVL.

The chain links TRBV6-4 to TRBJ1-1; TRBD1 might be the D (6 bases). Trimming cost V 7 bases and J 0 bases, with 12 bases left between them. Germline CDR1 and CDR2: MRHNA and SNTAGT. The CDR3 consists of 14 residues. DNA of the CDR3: TGTGCCAGCACCCGGGGGCCCGTGAACACTGAAGCTTTCTTT. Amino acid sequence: CASTRGPVNTEAFF.

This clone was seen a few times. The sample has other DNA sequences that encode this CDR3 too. CDR3 in amino acids: CASSPGGYEQYF. In DNA, the CDR3 is TGTGCCAGCTCACCGGGGGGTTACGAGCAGTACTTC. The chain recombines TRBV18 with TRBJ2-7; a weak D match, TRBD2 (6 bases). This CDR3 contains 12 residues. The germline V gene has CDR1 KGHSH and CDR2 LQKENI. The V end was cut by 3 bases, the J end by 4 bases, with 7 bases between.

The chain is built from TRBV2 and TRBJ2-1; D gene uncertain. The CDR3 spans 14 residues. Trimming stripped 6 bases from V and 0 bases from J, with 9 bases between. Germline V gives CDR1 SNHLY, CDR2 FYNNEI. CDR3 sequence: CASSPTSSYNEQFF. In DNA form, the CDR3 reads TGTGCCAGCAGCCCGACAAGCTCCTACAATGAGCAGTTCTTC.

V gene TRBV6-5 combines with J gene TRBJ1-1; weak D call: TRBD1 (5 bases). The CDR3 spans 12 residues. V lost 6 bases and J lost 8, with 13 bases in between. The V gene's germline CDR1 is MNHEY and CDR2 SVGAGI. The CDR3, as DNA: TGTGCCAGCAGAAAACACAGGTACGAAGCTTTCTTT. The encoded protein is CASRKHRYEAFF.

CDR3 sequence reads: CASSYSSYEQYF. The CDR3 DNA reads TGTGCCAGCAGTTACTCATCCTACGAGCAGTACTTC. The chain has TRBV11-1 and TRBJ2-7; no firm D call. Germline V lookup: CDR1 SGHAT, CDR2 FQDESV (reference sequence). The germline V and J ends were trimmed by 6 bases and 1 base, with 7 bases remaining between them. The CDR3 length is 12 residues. Complete variable domain (other parts from reference TRBV11-1 and TRBJ2-7): EAEVAQSPRYKITEKSQAVAFWCDPISGHATLYWYRQILGQGPELLVQFQDESVVDDSQLPKDRFSAERLKGVDSTLKIQPAELGDSAMYLCASSYSSYEQYFGPGTRLTVT.

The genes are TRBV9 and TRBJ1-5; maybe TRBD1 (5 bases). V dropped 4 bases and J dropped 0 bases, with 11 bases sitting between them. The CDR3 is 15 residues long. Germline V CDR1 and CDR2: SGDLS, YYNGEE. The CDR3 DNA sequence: TGTGCCAGCAGCCCCGGGGGGAATAGCAATCAGCCCCAGCATTTT. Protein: CASSPGGNSNQPQHF.

CDR3 region: CASSPSGSRYEQYF. Written as DNA, the CDR3 is TGTGCCAGCAGTCCTAGCGGGAGCCGGTACGAGCAGTACTTC. The rearrangement links TRBV27 to TRBJ2-7, with 10 bases fitting TRBD2. The CDR3 is 14 amino acids. Germline trimming cut 5 bases from V and 4 bases from J; bases unmatched to any gene: 5. CDR1 is MNHEY and CDR2 is SMNVEV in the germline V gene (reference sequence).

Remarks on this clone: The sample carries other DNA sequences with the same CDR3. The DNA of the CDR3 is TGTGCCAGCAGCGCGACGAGTGGAGAGACCCAGTACTTC. Translation: CASSATSGETQYF. This chain uses TRBV9 with TRBJ2-5; no reliable D call. The CDR3 is 13 residues long. V was clipped by 3 bases and J by 4 bases, with 10 bases between them. Looked up from germline, CDR1 is SGDLS and CDR2 is YYNGEE.

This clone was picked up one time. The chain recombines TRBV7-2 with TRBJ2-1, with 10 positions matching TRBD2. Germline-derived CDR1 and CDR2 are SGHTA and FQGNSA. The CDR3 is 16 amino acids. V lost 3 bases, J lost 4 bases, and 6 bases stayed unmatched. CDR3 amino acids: CASSLYSTSGYNEQFF. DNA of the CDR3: TGTGCCAGCAGCTTGTATTCGACTAGCGGGTACAATGAGCAGTTCTTC.

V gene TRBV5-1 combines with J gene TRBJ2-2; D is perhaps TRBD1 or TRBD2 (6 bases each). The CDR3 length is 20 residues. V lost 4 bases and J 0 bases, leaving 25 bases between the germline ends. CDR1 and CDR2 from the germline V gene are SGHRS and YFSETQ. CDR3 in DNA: TGCGCCAGCAGCCGCCCGGAGGGGGTAGTGGTAACTACGAACACCGGGGAGCTGTTTTTT. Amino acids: CASSRPEGVVVTTNTGELFF.

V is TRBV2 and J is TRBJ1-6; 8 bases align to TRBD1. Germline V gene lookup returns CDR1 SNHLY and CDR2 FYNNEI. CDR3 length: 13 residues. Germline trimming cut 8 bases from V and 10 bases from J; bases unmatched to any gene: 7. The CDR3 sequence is CASQDRAGSPLHF. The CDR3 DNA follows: TGTGCCAGCCAGGACAGGGCGGGATCACCCCTCCACTTT.

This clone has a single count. The CDR3 loop is CASLSRSTSTDTQYF. Written as DNA, the CDR3 is TGTGCCAGCCTGTCGCGCAGTACTAGCACAGATACGCAGTATTTT. V usage is TRBV28 and J usage is TRBJ2-3; D is uncertain. The CDR3 length is 15 residues. V lost 8 bases, J lost 0 bases, and 15 bases lay in between. From germline, CDR1 is MDHEN and CDR2 SYDVKM.

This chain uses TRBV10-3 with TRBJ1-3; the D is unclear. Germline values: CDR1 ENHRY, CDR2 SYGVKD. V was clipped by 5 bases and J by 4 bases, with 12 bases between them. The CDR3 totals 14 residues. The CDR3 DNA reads TGTGCCATCAGTTCTTGGGTGCAAGGAAACACCATATATTTT. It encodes CAISSWVQGNTIYF.

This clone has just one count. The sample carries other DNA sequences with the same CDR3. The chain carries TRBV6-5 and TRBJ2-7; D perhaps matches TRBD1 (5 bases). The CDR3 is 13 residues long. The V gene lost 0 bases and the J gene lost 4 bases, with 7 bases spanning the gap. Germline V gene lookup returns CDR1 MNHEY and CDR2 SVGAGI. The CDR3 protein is CASSYSDIYEQYF. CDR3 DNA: TGTGCCAGCAGTTACTCGGACATATACGAGCAGTACTTC.

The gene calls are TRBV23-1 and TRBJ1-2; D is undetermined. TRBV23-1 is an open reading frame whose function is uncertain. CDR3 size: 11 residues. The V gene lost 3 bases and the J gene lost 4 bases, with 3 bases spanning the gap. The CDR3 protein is CASSHRYGYTF. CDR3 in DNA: TGCGCCAGCAGTCACCGCTATGGCTACACCTTC.

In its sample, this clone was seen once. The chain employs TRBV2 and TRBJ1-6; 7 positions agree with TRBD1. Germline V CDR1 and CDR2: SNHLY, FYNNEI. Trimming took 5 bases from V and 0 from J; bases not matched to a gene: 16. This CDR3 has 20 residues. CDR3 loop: CASSKGPRDRSSSYNSPLHF. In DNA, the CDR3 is TGTGCCAGCAGTAAAGGGCCCCGGGACAGATCGAGCTCCTATAATTCACCCCTCCACTTT.

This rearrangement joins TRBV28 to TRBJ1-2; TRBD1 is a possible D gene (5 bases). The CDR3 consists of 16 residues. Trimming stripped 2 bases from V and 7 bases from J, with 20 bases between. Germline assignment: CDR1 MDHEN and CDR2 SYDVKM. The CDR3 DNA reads TGTGCCAGCAGTTTAGGTAGCCGGACGAAGAGGGGTGGCTACACCTTC. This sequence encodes CASSLGSRTKRGGYTF.

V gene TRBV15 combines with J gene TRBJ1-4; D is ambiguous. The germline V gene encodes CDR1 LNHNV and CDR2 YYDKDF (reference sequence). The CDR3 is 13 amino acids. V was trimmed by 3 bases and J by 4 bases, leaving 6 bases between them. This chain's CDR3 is CATSRADNEKLFF. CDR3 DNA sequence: TGTGCCACCAGCAGGGCGGATAATGAAAAACTGTTTTTT.

CDR3 nucleotide sequence: TGTGCCAGCTCACCCGGACAGGGCGGGAATGGCTACACCTTC. As protein: CASSPGQGGNGYTF. The genes are TRBV18 and TRBJ1-2, with 8 bases matching TRBD1. This CDR3 has 14 amino acids. Germline V gene sequence: CDR1 KGHSH, CDR2 LQKENI. V lost 3 bases and J lost 6; bases outside the gene matches: 6.

CDR3 residues: CASSYSRQTEAFF. In DNA, the CDR3 is TGTGCCAGCAGTTACTCGCGGCAGACTGAAGCTTTCTTT. The rearrangement joins TRBV6-6 to TRBJ1-1; unclear D gene. Trimming shortened V by 0 bases and J by 5 bases, and 7 bases separated the two germline ends. There are 13 residues in the CDR3. Looked up from germline, CDR1 is MNHNY and CDR2 is SVGAGI (reference sequence).

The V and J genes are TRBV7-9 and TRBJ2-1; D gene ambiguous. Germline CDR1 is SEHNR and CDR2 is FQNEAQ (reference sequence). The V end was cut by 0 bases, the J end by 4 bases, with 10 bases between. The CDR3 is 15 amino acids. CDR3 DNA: TGTGCCAGCAGCTTAGCAGAGACGCCATACAATGAGCAGTTCTTC. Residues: CASSLAETPYNEQFF.

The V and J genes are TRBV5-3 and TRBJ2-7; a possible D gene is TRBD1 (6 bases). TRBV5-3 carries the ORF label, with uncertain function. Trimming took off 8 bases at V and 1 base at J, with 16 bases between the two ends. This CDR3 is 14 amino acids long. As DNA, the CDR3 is TGTGCCAGCAGCGACGCCAGGGGTTCCTACGAGCAGTACTTC. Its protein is CASSDARGSYEQYF.

CDR3: CASSKREYF. CDR3 nucleotides: TGTGCCAGCAGTAAAAGGGAGTACTTC. The chain recombines TRBV25-1 with TRBJ2-7; D is unresolved. The CDR3 consists of 9 residues. Germline lookup yields CDR1 MGHDK and CDR2 SYGVNS. Deletions cut 5 bases from V and 11 bases from J, with 7 bases between.

The CDR3 reads CASSFQTGYSNQPQHF. The CDR3 coding sequence is TGTGCCAGCAGTTTCCAGACAGGGTATAGCAATCAGCCCCAGCATTTT. This chain links TRBV28 with TRBJ1-5; 7 nucleotides agree with TRBD1. Germline lookup yields CDR1 MDHEN and CDR2 SYDVKM. With V trimmed by 3 bases and J by 0 bases, 5 bases remained unmatched. The CDR3 spans 16 residues.

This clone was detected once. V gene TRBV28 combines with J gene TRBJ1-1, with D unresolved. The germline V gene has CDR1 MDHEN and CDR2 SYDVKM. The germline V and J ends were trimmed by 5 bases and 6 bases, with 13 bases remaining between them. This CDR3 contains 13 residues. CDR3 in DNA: TGTGCCAGCAGTCTGGGCGAGGGCGCTGAAGCTTTCTTT. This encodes CASSLGEGAEAFF.

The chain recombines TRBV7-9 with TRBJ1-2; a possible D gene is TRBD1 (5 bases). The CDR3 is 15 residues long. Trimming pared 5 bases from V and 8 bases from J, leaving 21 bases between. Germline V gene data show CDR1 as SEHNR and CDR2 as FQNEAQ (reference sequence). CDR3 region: CASSPEGLSRRGYTF. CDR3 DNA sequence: TGTGCCAGCAGCCCCGAGGGACTCTCTAGGCGCGGCTACACCTTC. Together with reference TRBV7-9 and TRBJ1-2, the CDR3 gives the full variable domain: DTGVSQNPRHKITKRGQNVTFRCDPISEHNRLYWYRQTLGQGPEFLTYFQNEAQLEKSRLLSDRFSAERPKGSFSTLEIQRTEQGDSAMYLCASSPEGLSRRGYTFGSGTRLTVV.